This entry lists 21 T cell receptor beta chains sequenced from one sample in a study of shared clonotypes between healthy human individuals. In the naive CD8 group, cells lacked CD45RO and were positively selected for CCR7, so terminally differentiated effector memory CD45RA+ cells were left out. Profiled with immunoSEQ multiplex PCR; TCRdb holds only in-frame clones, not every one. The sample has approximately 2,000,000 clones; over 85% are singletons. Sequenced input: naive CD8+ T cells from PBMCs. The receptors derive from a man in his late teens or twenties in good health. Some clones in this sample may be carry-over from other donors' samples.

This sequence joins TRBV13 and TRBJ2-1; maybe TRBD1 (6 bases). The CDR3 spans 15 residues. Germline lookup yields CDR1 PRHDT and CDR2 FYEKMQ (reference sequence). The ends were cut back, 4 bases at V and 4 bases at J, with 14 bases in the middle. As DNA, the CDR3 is TGTGCCAGCAGCTCCCCAGACAGGCCTTACAATGAGCAGTTCTTC. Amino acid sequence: CASSSPDRPYNEQFF.

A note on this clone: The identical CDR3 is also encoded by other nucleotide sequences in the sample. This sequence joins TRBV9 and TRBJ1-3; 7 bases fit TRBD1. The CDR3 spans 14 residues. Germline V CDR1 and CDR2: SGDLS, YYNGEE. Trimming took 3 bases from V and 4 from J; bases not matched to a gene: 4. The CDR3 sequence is CASSATGAGNTIYF. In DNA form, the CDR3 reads TGTGCCAGCAGCGCAACAGGGGCAGGAAACACCATATATTTT.

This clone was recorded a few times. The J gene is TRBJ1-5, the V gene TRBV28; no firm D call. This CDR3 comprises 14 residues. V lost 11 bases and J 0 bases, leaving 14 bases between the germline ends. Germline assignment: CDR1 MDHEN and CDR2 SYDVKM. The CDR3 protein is CACRQRYSNQPQHF. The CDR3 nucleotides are TGTGCCTGCCGGCAGCGGTATAGCAATCAGCCCCAGCATTTT. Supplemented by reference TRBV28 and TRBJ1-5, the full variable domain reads DVKVTQSSRYLVKRTGEKVFLECVQDMDHENMFWYRQDPGLGLRLIYFSYDVKMKEKGDIPEGYSVSREKKERFSLILESASTNQTSMYLCACRQRYSNQPQHFGDGTRLSIL.

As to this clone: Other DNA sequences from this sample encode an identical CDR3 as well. CDR3 sequence: CASSGGPNTEAFF. The CDR3 bases are TGTGCCAGCAGCGGAGGACCGAACACTGAAGCTTTCTTT. The rearrangement joins TRBV7-9 to TRBJ1-1; D is uncertain. V was shortened by 5 bases and J by 1 base, with 8 bases between the two germline ends. Germline CDR1 and CDR2: SEHNR and FQNEAQ (reference sequence). The CDR3 contains 13 residues.

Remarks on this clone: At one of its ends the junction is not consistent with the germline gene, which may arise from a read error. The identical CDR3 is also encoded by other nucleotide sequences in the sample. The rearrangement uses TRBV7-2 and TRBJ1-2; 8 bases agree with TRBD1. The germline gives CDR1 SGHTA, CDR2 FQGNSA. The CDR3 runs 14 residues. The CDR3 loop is CASSLGQGGYGYTF. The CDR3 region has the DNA TGTGCCAGCAGTTTAGGACAGGGAGGCTATGGCTACACCTTC.

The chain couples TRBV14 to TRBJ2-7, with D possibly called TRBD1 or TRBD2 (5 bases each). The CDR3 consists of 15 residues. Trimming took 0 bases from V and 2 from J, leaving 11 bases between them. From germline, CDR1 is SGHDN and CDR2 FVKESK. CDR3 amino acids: CASSQEAWGPYEQYF. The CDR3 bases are TGTGCCAGCAGCCAAGAGGCCTGGGGACCCTACGAGCAGTACTTC.

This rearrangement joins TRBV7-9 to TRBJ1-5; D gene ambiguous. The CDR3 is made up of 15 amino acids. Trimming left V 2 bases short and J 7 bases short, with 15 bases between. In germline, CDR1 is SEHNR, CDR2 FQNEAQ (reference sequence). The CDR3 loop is CASSLSGGISQPQHF. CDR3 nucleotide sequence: TGTGCCAGCAGCTTAAGTGGAGGAATTTCCCAGCCCCAGCATTTT.

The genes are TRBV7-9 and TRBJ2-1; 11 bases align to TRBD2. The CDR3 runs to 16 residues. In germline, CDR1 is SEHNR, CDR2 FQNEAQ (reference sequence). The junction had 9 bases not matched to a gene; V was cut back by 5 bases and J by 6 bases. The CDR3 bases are TGTGCCAGCAGCCGCATACTAGCGGGAGCGGGCAATGAGCAGTTCTTC. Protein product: CASSRILAGAGNEQFF. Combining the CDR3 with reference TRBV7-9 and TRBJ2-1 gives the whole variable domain DTGVSQNPRHKITKRGQNVTFRCDPISEHNRLYWYRQTLGQGPEFLTYFQNEAQLEKSRLLSDRFSAERPKGSFSTLEIQRTEQGDSAMYLCASSRILAGAGNEQFFGPGTRLTVL.

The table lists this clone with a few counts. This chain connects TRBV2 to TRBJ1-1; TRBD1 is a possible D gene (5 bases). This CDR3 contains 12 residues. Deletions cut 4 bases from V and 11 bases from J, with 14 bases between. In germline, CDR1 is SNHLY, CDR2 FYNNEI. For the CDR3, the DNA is TGTGCCAGCAGTGGTGGGGGAGTCGATGCTTTCTTT. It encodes CASSGGGVDAFF.

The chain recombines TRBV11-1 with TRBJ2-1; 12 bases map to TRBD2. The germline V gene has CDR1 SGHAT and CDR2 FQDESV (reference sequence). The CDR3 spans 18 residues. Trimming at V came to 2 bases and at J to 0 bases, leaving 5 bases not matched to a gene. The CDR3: CASSLLTSGGSSYNEQFF. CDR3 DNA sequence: TGTGCCAGCAGCTTACTCACTAGCGGGGGGAGCTCCTACAATGAGCAGTTCTTC.

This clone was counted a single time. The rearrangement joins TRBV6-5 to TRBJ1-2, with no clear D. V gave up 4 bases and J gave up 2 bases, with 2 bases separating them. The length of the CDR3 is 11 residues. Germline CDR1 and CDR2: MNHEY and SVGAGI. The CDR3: CASSSNYGYTF. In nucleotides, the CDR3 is TGTGCCAGCAGTTCAAACTATGGCTACACCTTC.

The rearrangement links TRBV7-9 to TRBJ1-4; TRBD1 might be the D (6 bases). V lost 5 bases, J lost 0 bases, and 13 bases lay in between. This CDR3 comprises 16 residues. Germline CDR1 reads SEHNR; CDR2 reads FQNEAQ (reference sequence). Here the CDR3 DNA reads TGTGCCAGCAGCGGTGACAGGCCTGCAACTAATGAAAAACTGTTTTTT. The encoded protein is CASSGDRPATNEKLFF.

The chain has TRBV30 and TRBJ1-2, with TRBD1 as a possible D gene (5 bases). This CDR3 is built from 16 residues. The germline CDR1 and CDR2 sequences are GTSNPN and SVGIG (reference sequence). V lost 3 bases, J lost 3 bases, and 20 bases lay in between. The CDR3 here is CAWRPRFREGDYGYTF. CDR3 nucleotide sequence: TGTGCCTGGAGGCCAAGATTTAGGGAAGGGGACTATGGCTACACCTTC.

The CDR3 sequence is CSDRRYGYTF. The CDR3 coding sequence is TGCAGCGACCGACGTTATGGCTACACCTTC. The genes are TRBV29-1 and TRBJ1-2; D unresolved. This CDR3 is built from 10 residues. V lost 7 bases and J lost 5, with 8 bases in between. Germline V gives CDR1 SQVTM, CDR2 ANQGSEA.

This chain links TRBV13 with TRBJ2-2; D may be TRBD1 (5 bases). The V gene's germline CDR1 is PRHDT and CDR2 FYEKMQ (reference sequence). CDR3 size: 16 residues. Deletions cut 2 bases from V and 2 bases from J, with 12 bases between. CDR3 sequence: CASSLWMGRNTGELFF. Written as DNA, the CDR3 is TGTGCCAGCAGCTTATGGATGGGGCGCAACACCGGGGAGCTGTTTTTT.

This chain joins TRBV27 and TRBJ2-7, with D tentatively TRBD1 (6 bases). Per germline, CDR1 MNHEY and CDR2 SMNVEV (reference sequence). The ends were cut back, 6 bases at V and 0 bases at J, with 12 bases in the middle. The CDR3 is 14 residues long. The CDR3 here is CASSNRASSYEQYF. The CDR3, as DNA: TGTGCCAGCAGCAACAGGGCCAGCTCCTACGAGCAGTACTTC.

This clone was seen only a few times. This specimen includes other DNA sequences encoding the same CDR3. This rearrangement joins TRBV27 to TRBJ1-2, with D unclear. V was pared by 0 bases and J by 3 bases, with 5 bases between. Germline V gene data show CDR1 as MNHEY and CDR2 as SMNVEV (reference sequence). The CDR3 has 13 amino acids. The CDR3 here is CASSLSGDYGYTF. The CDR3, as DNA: TGTGCCAGCAGTTTATCCGGGGACTATGGCTACACCTTC.

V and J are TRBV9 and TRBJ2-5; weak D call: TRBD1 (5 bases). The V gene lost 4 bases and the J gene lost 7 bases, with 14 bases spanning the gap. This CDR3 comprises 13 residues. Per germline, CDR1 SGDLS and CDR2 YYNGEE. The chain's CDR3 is CASSTRTIGTQYF. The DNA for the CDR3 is TGTGCCAGCAGCACCCGGACAATTGGGACCCAGTACTTC.

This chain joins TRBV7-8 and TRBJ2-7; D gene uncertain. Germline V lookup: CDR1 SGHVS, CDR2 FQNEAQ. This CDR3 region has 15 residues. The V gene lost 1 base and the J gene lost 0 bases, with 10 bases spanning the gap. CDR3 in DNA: TGTGCCAGCAGCTTAGTTCCCGGAAGCTCCTACGAGCAGTACTTC. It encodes CASSLVPGSSYEQYF.

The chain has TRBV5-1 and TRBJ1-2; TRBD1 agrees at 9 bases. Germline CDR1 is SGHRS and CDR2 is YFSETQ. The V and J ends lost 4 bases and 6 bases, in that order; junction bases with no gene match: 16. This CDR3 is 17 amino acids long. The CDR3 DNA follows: TGCGCCAGCAGCACCAGGTTGAGGACAGGGGTCGGGGATGGCTACACCTTC. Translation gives CASSTRLRTGVGDGYTF. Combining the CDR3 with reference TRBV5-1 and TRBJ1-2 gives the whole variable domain KAGVTQTPRYLIKTRGQQVTLSCSPISGHRSVSWYQQTPGQGLQFLFEYFSETQRNKGNFPGRFSGRQFSNSRSEMNVSTLELGDSALYLCASSTRLRTGVGDGYTFGSGTRLTVV.

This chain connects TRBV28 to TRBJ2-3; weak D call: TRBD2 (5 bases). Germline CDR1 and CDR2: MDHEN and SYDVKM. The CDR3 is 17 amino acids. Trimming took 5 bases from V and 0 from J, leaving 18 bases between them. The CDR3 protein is CASSPLRLLASTDTQYF. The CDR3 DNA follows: TGTGCCAGCAGTCCCCTGAGACTACTGGCTAGCACAGATACGCAGTATTTT.